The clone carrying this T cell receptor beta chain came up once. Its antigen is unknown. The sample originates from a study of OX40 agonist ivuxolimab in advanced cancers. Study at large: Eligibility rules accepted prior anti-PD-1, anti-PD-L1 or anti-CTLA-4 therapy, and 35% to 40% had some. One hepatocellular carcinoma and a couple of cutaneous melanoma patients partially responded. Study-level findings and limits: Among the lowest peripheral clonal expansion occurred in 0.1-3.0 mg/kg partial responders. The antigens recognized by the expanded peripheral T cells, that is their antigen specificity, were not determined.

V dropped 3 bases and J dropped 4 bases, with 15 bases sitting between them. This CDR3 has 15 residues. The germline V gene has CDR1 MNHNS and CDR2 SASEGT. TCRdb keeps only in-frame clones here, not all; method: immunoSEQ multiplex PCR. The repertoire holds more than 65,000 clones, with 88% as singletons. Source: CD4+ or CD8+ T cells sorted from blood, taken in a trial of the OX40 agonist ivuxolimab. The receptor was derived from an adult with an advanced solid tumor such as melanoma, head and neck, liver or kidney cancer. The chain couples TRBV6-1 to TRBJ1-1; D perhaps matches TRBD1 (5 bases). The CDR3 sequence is CASSERGGGGTEAFF. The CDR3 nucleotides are TGTGCCAGCAGTGAGAGGGGAGGAGGTGGCACTGAAGCTTTCTTT.